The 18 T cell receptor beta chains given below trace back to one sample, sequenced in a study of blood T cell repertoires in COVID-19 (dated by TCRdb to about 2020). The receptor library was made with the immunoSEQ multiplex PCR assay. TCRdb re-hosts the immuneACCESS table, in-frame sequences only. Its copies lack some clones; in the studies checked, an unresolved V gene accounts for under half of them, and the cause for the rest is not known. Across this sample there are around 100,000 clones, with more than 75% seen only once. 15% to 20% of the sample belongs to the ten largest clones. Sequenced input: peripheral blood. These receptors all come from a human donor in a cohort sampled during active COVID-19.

CDR3 residues: CASSQDLRTPIGELFF. The CDR3 DNA is TGCGCCAGCAGCCAAGATTTACGGACACCTATCGGGGAGCTGTTTTTT. The rearrangement joins TRBV4-3 to TRBJ2-2, with a tentative D call TRBD1 (5 bases). V lost 0 bases and J lost 7, with 15 bases in between. CDR1 and CDR2 from the germline V gene are LGHNA and YSLEER. The CDR3 is 16 residues long.

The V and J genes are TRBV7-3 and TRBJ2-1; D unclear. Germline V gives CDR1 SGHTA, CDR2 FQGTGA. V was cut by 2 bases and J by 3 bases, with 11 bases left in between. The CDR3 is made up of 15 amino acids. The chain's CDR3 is CASSLERVIYNEQFF. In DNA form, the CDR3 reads TGTGCCAGCAGCTTAGAACGGGTGATCTACAATGAGCAGTTCTTC.

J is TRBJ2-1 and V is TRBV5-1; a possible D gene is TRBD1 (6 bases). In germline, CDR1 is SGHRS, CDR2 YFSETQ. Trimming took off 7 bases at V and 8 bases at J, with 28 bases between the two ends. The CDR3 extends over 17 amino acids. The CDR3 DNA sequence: TGCGCCAGCGGCCCGGGACACCCGCGGCCTCTATTGGATGAGCAGTTCTTC. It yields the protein CASGPGHPRPLLDEQFF.

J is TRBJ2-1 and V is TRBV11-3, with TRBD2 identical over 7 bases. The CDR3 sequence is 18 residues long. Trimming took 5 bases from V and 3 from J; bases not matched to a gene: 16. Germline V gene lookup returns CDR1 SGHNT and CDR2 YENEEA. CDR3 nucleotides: TGTGCCAGCAGCCGCCTGGGTGGGGCTAGCGGAGACTACAATGAGCAGTTCTTC. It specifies CASSRLGGASGDYNEQFF.

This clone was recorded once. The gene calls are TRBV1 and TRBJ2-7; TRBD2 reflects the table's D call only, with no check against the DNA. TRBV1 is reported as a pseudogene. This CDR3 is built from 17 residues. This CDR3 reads CTSSYTRRSEYSYEQYF. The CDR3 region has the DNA TGCACCAGCAGCTACACCCGGAGATCAGAATACTCCTACGAGCAGTACTTC.

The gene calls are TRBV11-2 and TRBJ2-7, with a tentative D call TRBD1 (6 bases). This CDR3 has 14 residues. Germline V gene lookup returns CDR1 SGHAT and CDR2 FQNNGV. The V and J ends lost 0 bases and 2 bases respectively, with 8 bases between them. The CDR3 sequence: CASSLEGGPYEQYF. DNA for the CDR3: TGTGCCAGCAGCTTAGAAGGGGGACCCTACGAGCAGTACTTC.

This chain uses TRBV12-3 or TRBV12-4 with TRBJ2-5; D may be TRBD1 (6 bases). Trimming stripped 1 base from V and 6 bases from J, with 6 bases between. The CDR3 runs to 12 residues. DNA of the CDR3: TGTGCCAGCAGTTTAGGGGGGCAGACCCAGTACTTC. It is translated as CASSLGGQTQYF.

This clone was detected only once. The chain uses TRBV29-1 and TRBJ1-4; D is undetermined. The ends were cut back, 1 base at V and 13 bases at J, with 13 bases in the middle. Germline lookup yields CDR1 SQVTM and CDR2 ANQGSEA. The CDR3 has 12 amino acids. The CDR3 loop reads CSVEVHPGILFF. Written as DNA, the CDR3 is TGCAGCGTTGAAGTTCACCCGGGGATACTGTTTTTT.

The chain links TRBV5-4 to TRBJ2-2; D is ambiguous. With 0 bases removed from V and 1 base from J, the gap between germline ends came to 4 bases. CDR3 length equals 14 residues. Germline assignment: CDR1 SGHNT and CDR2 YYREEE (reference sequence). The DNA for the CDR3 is TGTGCCAGCAGCTTGGACTTGAACACCGGGGAGCTGTTTTTT. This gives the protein CASSLDLNTGELFF.

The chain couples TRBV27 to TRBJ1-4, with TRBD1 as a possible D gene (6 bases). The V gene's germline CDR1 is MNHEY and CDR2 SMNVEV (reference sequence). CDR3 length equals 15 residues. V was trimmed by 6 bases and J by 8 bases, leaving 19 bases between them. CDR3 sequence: CASSRAGALKEKLFF. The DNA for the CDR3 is TGTGCCAGCAGCCGAGCAGGGGCGCTTAAGGAAAAACTGTTTTTT.

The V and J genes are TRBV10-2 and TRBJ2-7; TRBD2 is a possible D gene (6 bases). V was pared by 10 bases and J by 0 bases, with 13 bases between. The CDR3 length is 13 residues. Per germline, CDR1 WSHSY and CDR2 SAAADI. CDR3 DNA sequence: TGCGCCACGTTGGGACTCAGCTCCTACGAGCAGTACTTC. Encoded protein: CATLGLSSYEQYF.

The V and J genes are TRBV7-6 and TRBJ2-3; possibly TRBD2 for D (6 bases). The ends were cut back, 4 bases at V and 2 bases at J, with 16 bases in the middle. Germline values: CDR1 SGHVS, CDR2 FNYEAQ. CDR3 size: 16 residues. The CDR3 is CASSSQGLADTDTQYF. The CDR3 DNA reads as TGTGCCAGCAGCTCCCAGGGACTCGCGGACACAGATACGCAGTATTTT. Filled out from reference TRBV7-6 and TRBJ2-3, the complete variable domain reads GAGVSQSPRYKVTKRGQDVALRCDPISGHVSLYWYRQALGQGPEFLTYFNYEAQQDKSGLPNDRFSAERPEGSISTLTIQRTEQRDSAMYRCASSSQGLADTDTQYFGPGTRLTVL.

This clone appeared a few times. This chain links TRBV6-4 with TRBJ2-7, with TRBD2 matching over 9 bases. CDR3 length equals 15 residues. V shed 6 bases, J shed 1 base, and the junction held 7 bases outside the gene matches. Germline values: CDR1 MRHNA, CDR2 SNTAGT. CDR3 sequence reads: CASRKISGSSYEQYF. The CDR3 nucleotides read TGTGCCAGCAGAAAAATTAGCGGGAGTTCCTACGAGCAGTACTTC.

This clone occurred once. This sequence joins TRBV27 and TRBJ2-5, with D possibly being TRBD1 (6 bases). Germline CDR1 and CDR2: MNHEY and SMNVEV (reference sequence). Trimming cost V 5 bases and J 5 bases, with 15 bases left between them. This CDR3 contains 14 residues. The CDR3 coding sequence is TGTGCCAGCAGTCCAACAGGGATGCAGGAGACCCAGTACTTC. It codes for CASSPTGMQETQYF.

Here the CDR3 DNA reads TGCGCCAGCAGCTTGGCCCTGCTAGCGGGATCTGGCGAGCAGTACTTC. This encodes CASSLALLAGSGEQYF. This rearrangement joins TRBV5-1 to TRBJ2-7, with 9 bases fitting TRBD2. The CDR3 runs to 16 residues. J was trimmed by 6 bases and V by 0 bases; bases with no gene match: 10. From germline, CDR1 is SGHRS and CDR2 YFSETQ. Full variable domain (outside the CDR3, taken from reference TRBV5-1 and TRBJ2-7): KAGVTQTPRYLIKTRGQQVTLSCSPISGHRSVSWYQQTPGQGLQFLFEYFSETQRNKGNFPGRFSGRQFSNSRSEMNVSTLELGDSALYLCASSLALLAGSGEQYFGPGTRLTVT.

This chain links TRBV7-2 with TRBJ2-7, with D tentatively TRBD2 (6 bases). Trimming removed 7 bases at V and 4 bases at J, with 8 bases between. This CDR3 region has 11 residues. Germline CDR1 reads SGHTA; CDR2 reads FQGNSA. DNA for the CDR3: TGTGCCAGCACCGCGGGGTACGAGCAGTACTTC. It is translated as CASTAGYEQYF.

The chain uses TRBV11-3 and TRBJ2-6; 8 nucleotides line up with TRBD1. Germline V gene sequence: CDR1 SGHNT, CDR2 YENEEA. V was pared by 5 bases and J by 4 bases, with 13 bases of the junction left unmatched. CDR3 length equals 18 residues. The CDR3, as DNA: TGTGCCAGCAGCCCCCATCCCGGGACAGGTTCGGGGGCCAACGTCCTGACTTTC. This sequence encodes CASSPHPGTGSGANVLTF.

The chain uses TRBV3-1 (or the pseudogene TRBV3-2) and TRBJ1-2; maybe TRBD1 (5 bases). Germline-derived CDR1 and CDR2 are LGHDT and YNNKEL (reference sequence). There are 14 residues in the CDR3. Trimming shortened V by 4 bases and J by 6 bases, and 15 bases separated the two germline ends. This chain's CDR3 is CASSPTGLGDGYTF. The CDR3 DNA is TGTGCCAGCAGCCCAACAGGCCTCGGCGATGGCTACACCTTC.